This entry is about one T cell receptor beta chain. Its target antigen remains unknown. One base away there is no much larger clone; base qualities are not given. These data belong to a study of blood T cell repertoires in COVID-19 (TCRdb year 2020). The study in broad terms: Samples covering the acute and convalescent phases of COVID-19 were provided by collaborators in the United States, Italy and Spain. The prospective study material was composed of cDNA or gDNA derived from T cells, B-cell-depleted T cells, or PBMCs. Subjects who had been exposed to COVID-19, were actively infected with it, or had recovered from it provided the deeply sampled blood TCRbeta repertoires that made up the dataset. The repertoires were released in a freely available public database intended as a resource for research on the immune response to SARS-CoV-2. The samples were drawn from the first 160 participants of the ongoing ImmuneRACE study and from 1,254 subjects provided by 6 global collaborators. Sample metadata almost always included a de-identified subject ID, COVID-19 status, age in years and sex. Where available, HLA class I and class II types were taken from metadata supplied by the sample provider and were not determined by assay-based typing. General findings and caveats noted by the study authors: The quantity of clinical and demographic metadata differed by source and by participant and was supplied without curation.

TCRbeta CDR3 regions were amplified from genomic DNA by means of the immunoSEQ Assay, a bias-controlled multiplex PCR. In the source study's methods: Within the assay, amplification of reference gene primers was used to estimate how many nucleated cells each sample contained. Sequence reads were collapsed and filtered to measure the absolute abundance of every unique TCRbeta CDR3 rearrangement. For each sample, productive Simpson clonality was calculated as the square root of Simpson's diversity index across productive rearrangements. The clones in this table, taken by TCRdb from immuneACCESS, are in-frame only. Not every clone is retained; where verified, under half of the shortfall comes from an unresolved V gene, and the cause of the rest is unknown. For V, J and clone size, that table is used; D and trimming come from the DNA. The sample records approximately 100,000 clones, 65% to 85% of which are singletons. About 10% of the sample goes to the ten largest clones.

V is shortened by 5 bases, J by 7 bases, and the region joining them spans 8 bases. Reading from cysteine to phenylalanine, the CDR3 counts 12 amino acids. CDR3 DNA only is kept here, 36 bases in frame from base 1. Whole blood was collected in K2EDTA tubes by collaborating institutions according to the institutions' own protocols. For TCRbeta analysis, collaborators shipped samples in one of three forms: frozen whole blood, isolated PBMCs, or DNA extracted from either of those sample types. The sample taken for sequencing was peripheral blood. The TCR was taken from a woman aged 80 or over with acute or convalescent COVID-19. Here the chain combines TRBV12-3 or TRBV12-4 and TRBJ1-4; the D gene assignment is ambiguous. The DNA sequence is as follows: TGTGCCAGCAGTAGTACAACTGAAAAACTGTTTTTT. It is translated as CASSSTTEKLFF.